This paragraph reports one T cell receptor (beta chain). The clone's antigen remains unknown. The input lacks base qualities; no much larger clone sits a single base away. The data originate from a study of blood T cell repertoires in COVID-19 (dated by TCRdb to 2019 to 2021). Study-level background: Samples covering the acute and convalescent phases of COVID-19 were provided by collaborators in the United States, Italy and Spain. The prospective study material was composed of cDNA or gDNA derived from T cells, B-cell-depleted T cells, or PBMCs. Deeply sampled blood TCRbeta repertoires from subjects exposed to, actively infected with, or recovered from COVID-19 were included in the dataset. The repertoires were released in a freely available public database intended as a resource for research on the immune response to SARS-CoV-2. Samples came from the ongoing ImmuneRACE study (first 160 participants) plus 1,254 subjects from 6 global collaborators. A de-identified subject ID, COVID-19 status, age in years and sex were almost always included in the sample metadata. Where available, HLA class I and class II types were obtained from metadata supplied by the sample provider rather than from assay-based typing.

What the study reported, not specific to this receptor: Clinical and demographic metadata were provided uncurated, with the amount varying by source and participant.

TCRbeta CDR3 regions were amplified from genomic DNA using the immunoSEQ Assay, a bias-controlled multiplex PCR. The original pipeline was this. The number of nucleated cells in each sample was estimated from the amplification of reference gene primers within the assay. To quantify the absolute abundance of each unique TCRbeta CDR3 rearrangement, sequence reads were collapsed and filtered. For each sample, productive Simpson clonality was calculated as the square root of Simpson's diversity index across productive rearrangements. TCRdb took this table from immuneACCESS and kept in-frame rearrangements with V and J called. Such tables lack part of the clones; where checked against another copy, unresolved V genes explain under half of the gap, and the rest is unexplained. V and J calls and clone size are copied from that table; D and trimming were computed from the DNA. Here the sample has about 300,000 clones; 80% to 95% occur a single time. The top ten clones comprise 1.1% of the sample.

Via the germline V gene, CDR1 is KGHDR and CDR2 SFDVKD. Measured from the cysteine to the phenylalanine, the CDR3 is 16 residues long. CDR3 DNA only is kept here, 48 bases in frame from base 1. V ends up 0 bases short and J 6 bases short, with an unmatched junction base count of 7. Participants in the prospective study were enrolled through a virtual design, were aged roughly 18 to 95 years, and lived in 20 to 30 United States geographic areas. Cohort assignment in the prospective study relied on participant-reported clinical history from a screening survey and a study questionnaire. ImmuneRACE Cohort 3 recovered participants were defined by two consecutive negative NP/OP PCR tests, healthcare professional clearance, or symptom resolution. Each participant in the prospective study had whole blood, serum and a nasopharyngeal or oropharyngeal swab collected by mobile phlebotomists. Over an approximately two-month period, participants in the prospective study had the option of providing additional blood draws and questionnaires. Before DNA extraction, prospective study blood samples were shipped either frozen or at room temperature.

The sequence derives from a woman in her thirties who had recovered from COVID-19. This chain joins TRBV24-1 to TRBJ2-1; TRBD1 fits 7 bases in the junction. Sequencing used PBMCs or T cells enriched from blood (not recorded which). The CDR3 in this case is CATSDLVRTGLNEQFF. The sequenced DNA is TGTGCCACCAGTGATTTGGTCAGGACAGGCCTCAATGAGCAGTTCTTC.